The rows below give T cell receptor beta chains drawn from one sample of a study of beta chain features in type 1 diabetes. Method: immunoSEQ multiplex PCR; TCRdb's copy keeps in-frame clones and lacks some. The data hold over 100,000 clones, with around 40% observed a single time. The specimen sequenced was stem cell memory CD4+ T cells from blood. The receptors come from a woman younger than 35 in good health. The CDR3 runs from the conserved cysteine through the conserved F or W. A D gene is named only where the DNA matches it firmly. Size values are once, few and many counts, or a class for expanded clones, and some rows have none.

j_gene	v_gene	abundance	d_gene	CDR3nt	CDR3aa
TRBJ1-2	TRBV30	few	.	TGTGCCTGGAACAGGGCGTATGGCTACACCTTC	CAWNRAYGYTF
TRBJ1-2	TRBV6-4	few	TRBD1	TGTGCCAGCAGTCGTACCGGGACAGGGTATGGCTACACCTTC	CASSRTGTGYGYTF
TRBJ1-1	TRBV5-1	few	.	TGCGCCAGCAGCTTGGCAGGGGCCCCCAACACTGAAGCTTTCTTT	CASSLAGAPNTEAFF
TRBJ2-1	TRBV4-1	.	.	TGCGCCAGCAGCCGTATCCCTGTCAACTCTGAGCAGTTCTTC	CASSRIPVNSEQFF
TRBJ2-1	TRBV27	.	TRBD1	TGTGCCAGCAGTTCTTACCGGGACAGGACCTACAATGAGCAGTTCTTC	CASSSYRDRTYNEQFF
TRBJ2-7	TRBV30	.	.	TGTGCCAGGACCGCGGGGGCGAGCTCCTACGAGCAGTACTTC	CARTAGASSYEQYF
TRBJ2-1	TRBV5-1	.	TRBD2	TGCGCCAGCAGCTTGGGGCTAGCGGGAGGTTCTTTGAGTAATAGTGAGCAGTTCTTC	CASSLGLAGGSLSNSEQFF
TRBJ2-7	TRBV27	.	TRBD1	TGTGCCAGCAGTTTGGGCACAGGGGTCTACGAGCAGTACTTC	CASSLGTGVYEQYF
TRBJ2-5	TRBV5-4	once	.	TGTGCCAGCAGCTTGCGGAGGACCGCCACGGTGGGAGAGACCCAGTACTTC	CASSLRRTATVGETQYF
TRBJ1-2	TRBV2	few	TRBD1	TGTGCCAGCAGGAGGACAGGGATGCACTATGGCTACACCTTC	CASRRTGMHYGYTF
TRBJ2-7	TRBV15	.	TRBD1	TGTGCCACCAGCAGACTTAGGACAGGGGGCCGCCACGAGCAGTACTTC	CATSRLRTGGRHEQYF
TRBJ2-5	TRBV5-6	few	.	TGTGCCAGCAGTAAAAGGACTTTTCGGCAAGAGACCCAGTACTTC	CASSKRTFRQETQYF
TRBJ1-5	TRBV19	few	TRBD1	TGTGCCAGTAGTAAACCTCAGGGGGGCAATCAGCCCCAGCATTTT	CASSKPQGGNQPQHF
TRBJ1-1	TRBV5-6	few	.	TGTGCCAGCAGCCGGAGAACAGGCACCCTTTTCACTGAAGCTTTCTTT	CASSRRTGTLFTEAFF
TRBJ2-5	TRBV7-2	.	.	TGTGCCAGCAGCTTAGTGAGGCAGATTCAAGAGACCCAGTACTTC	CASSLVRQIQETQYF
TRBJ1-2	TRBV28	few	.	TGTGCCAGCAGTCCTATTACGACTCGTAACTATGGCTACACCTTC	CASSPITTRNYGYTF
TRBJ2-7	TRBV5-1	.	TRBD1	TGCGCCAGCAGCTCCGGGGACAGGCGTAACTACGAGCAGTACTTC	CASSSGDRRNYEQYF
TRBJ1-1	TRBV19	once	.	TGTGCCAGTAGTATCCCCAGGGCGCCACGAAAGACTTTCTTT	CASSIPRAPRKTFF
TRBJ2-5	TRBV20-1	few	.	TGCAGTGCCCCCGGGAGAAAGACCCAGTACTTC	CSAPGRKTQYF
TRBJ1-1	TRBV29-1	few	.	TGCAGCGGCATTTTCCAGGGATCGGGGAACACTGAAGCTTTCTTT	CSGIFQGSGNTEAFF
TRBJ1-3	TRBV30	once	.	TGTGCCTGGAGATTTCCTCGGACATCTGGAAACACCATATATTTT	CAWRFPRTSGNTIYF
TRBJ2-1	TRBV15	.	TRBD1	TGTGCCACCAGCTCCCGGGACAGGGGCGGCAATGAGCAGTTCTTC	CATSSRDRGGNEQFF
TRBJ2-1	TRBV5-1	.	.	TGCGCCAGCAGCTTGGGTATCGTGGGAGAGGGTGAGCAGTTCTTC	CASSLGIVGEGEQFF
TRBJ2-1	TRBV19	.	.	TGTGCCAGTAGTATAGCGGGAGAGCAGTTCTTC	CASSIAGEQFF
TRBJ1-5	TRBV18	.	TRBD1	TGTGCCAGCTCACCGGGGGACAGTAACAATCAGCCCCAGCATTTT	CASSPGDSNNQPQHF
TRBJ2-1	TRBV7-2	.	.	TGTGCCAGCAGAGGGAGGGGGGGTCGGGATGAGCAGTTCTTC	CASRGRGGRDEQFF
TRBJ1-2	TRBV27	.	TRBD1	TGTGCCAGCAGTATCCGAAGGACAGGAGAGAAGGACTATGGCTACACCTTC	CASSIRRTGEKDYGYTF
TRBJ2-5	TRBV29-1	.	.	TGCAGCGGGGCGGGCTCAGAAGAGACCCAGTACTTC	CSGAGSEETQYF
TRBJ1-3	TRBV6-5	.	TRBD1	TGTGCCAGCAGTTACGCAGGGGGCGTCGGGGGAAACACCATATATTTT	CASSYAGGVGGNTIYF
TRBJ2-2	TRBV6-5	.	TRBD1	TGTGCCAGCAGAAGGACAGGGATCACCGGGGAGCTGTTTTTT	CASRRTGITGELFF
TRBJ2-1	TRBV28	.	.	TGTGCCAGCAGTTTTATTCTAACGCGCAATGAGCAGTTCTTC	CASSFILTRNEQFF
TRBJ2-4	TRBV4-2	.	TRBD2	TGTGCCAGCAGCCACGGCGGGAGGGCCGGAGACATTCAGTACTTC	CASSHGGRAGDIQYF
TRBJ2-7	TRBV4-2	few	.	TGTGCCAGCAGCCTCGTCTCCTACGAGCAGTACTTC	CASSLVSYEQYF